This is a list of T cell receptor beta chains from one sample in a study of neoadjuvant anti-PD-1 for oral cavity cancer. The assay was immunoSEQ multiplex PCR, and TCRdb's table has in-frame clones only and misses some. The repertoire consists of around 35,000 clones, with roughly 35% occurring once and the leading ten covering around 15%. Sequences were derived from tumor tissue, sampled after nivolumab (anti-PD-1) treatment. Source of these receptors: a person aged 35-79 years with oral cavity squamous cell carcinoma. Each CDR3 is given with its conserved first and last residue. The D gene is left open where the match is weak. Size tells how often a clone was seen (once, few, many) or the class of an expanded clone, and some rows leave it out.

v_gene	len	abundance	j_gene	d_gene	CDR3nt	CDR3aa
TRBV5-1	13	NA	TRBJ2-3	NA	TGCGCCAGCAGCTCGGGAGTTCAGGATACGCAGTATTTT	CASSSGVQDTQYF
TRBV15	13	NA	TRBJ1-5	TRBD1	TGTGCCACCGCACAGGGGAGCAATCAGCCCCAGCATTTT	CATAQGSNQPQHF
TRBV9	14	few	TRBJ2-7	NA	TGTGCCAGCAGCGTGACGGACAGACCCTACGAGCAGTACTTC	CASSVTDRPYEQYF
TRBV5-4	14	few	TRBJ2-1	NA	TGTGCCAGCAGCCCAATCACCGGCTACAATGAGCAGTTCTTC	CASSPITGYNEQFF
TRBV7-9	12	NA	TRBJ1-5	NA	TGTGCCAGCAGCTACCAGGAGCAGCCCCAGCATTTT	CASSYQEQPQHF
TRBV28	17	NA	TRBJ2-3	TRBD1	TGTGCCAGCAGTCACCGACAGGGTGCCCCCAGCACAGATACGCAGTATTTT	CASSHRQGAPSTDTQYF
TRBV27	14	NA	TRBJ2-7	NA	TGTGCCAGCAGTTCTAGGGCCCTCTCCTACGAGCAGTACTTC	CASSSRALSYEQYF
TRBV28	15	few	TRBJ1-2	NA	TGTGCCACCCTCGGGGGGGTTGAGGGTAACTATGGCTACACCTTC	CATLGGVEGNYGYTF
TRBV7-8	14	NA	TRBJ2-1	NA	TGTGCCAGCAGCTTAAGGAGACTGATAAATGAGCAGTTCTTC	CASSLRRLINEQFF
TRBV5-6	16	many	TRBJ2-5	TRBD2	TGTGCCAGCAGCCTCCTAGCGGGGATTGGGCAAGAGACCCAGTACTTC	CASSLLAGIGQETQYF
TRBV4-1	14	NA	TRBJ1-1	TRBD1	TGTGCCAGCAGCCAAGCATCAGGGGGCACTGAAGCTTTCTTT	CASSQASGGTEAFF
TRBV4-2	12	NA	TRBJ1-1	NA	TGTGCCAGCAGCCAAATAGGGACTGGAGCTTTCTTT	CASSQIGTGAFF
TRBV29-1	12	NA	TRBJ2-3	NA	TGCAGCGTTGAAGATGGCTCAGATACGCAGTATTTT	CSVEDGSDTQYF
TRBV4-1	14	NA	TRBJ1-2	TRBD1	TGCGCCAGCAACCCCTCTACAGGGGGTGGAGGCTACACCTTC	CASNPSTGGGGYTF
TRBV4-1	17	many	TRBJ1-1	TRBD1	TGCGCCAGCAGCCACATACCGGGACAGGGGGTAAGGGCTGAAGCTTTCTTT	CASSHIPGQGVRAEAFF
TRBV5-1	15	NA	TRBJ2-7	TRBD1	TGCGCCAGCAGCTTGGACGGGGACAGCCGGAACGAGCAGTACTTC	CASSLDGDSRNEQYF
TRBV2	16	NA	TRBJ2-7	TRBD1	TGTGCCAGCAGTGATTGGGTCATGGGGGACAGCTACGAGCAGTACTTC	CASSDWVMGDSYEQYF
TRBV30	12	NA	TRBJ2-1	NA	TGTGCCTGGAGTGTTGCCTACAATGAGCAGTTCTTC	CAWSVAYNEQFF
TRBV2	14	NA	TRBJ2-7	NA	TGTGCCAGCAACCCCGGGACTGTTCCTTACGAGCAGTACTTC	CASNPGTVPYEQYF
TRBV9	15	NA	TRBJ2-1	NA	TGTGCCAGCAGCCCCGGGGGACACACTTACAATGAGCAGTTCTTC	CASSPGGHTYNEQFF
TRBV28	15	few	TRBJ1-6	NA	TGTGCCAGCAGTACTCGGACCCGATTGGGTTCACCCCTCCACTTT	CASSTRTRLGSPLHF
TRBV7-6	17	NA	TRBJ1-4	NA	TGTGCCAGCAGCTTAGGGGTGGTCGGGTCAACTAATGAAAAACTGTTTTTT	CASSLGVVGSTNEKLFF
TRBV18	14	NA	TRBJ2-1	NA	TGTGCCAGCTCACCCCCGGCTAGTTACAATGAGCAGTTCTTC	CASSPPASYNEQFF
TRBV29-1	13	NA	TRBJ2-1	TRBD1	TGCAGCATCACCGGGACAGGATACAATGAGCAGTTCTTC	CSITGTGYNEQFF
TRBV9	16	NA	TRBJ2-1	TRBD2	TGTGCCAGCAGCGTAGCTCGGACTAGCGGGCCTCATGAGCAGTTCTTC	CASSVARTSGPHEQFF
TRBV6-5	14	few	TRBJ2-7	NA	TGTGCCAGCAGTCACCAGACTGATTCCTACGAGCAGTACTTC	CASSHQTDSYEQYF
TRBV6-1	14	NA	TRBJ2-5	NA	TGTGCCAGCAGTGAAGCAGGGGGAGCGGGGACCCAGTACTTC	CASSEAGGAGTQYF
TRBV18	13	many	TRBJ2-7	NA	TGTGCCAGCTCACCGGCAGGGTCCTACGAGCAGTACTTC	CASSPAGSYEQYF
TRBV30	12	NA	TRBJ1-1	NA	TGTGCCTGGAGTCTATTGGGGGCTGAAGCTTTCTTT	CAWSLLGAEAFF
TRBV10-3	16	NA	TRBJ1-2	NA	TGTGCCATCAGTGAGTCGGTGTCAGTCTTCAACTATGGCTACACCTTC	CAISESVSVFNYGYTF
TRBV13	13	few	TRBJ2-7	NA	TGTGCCAGCCGGCGGTGGACGTCCCCTGAGCAGTACTTC	CASRRWTSPEQYF
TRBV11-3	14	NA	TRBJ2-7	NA	TGTGCCAGCAGCTCGGACACATCGGGCTACGAGCAGTACTTC	CASSSDTSGYEQYF
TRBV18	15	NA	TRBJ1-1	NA	TGTGCCAGCTCACCACCCCGCGGGCCCGACACTGAAGCTTTCTTT	CASSPPRGPDTEAFF
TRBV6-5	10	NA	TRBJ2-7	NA	TGTGCCAGCGGGAGGACTAACCAGTACTTC	CASGRTNQYF
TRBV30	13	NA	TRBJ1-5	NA	TGTGCCTGGAACTCGGGGGGCGGTCAGCCCCAGCATTTT	CAWNSGGGQPQHF
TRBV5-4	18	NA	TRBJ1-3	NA	TGTGCCAGCAGCTTGGGGGACGTGCGCGGGCGGTCTGGAAACACCATATATTTT	CASSLGDVRGRSGNTIYF
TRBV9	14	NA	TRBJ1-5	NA	TGTGCCAGCAGCCCGAGCGATAGCAATCAGCCCCAGCATTTT	CASSPSDSNQPQHF
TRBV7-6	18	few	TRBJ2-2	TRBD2	TGTGCCAGCAGCCTCACCCCTAGCGGGGAGTTAAACACCGGGGAGCTGTTTTTT	CASSLTPSGELNTGELFF
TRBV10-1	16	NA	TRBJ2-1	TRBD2	TGCGCCAGCAGTGGCCGGGGCGGGGGAACCTACAATGAGCAGTTCTTC	CASSGRGGGTYNEQFF
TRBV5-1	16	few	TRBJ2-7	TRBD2	TGCGCCAGCAGCACCTCTAGCGGGGGGTTAACCTACGAGCAGTACTTC	CASSTSSGGLTYEQYF
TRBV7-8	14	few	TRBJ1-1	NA	TGTGCCAGCAGCCCTTTGGACGGCGGACAACAAGCTTTCTTT	CASSPLDGGQQAFF
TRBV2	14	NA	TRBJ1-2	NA	TGTGCCAGCAGCCTGGACAGTGCTAACTATGGCTACACCTTC	CASSLDSANYGYTF
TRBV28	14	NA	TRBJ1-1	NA	TGTGCCAGCAGGATCCGGGATACAAACACTGAAGCTTTCTTT	CASRIRDTNTEAFF
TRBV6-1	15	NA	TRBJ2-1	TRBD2	TGTGCCAGCAGTGAGGGACTAGCGGTGTACAATGAGCAGTTCTTC	CASSEGLAVYNEQFF
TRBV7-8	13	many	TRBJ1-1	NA	TGTGCCAGCAGCTTATTCTGGGACACTGAAGCTTTCTTT	CASSLFWDTEAFF
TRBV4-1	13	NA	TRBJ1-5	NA	TGCGCCAGCAGCCAAGTGGTAGGTCAGCCCCAGCATTTT	CASSQVVGQPQHF